The next 29 T cell receptor beta chains were all read from a single sample in a study of shared T cell receptors in the human thymus. Profiled with immunoSEQ multiplex PCR; TCRdb holds only in-frame clones, not every one. This repertoire shows hundreds of thousands of clones, about 89% found once; its top ten account for 0.0094%. The data also belong to a second study, concerning human thymus T cells.

The material sequenced was thymocytes. These receptors were taken from a boy younger than two with a congenital heart defect.

The chain uses TRBV25-1 and TRBJ1-2; maybe TRBD1 (6 bases). This CDR3 contains 12 residues. Germline lookup yields CDR1 MGHDK and CDR2 SYGVNS. V lost 6 bases and J lost 2, with 7 bases in between. CDR3 region: CASRRGNYGYTF. The CDR3 DNA sequence: TGTGCCAGCAGAAGGGGGAACTATGGCTACACCTTC.

In its sample, this clone was seen a few times. The chain is built from TRBV28 and TRBJ1-5; 7 positions agree with TRBD1. In germline, CDR1 is MDHEN, CDR2 SYDVKM. Trimming at V came to 2 bases and at J to 1 base, leaving 2 bases not matched to a gene. The CDR3 runs to 15 residues. The CDR3 DNA sequence: TGTGCCAGCAGTTTAGACAGGGTGAGCAATCAGCCCCAGCATTTT. It translates to CASSLDRVSNQPQHF.

The rearrangement links TRBV5-4 to TRBJ1-1, with 7 bases identical to TRBD1. Trimming at V came to 1 base and at J to 4 bases, leaving 13 bases not matched to a gene. Germline V gene lookup returns CDR1 SGHNT and CDR2 YYREEE (reference sequence). The CDR3 sequence is 17 residues long. CDR3 sequence: CASSLMRQGEYGTEAFF. The CDR3 DNA reads TGTGCCAGCAGCTTGATGAGACAGGGTGAGTATGGCACTGAAGCTTTCTTT.

The rearrangement joins TRBV5-6 to TRBJ2-3, with 7 positions matching TRBD1. CDR3 size: 14 residues. The J segment lost 4 bases and the V segment lost 4 bases, leaving 6 bases of the junction unmatched. The V gene's germline CDR1 is SGHDT and CDR2 YYEEEE. The CDR3 bases are TGTGCCAGCAGCGATAGACAGGGTCCAGATACGCAGTATTTT. Translating it yields CASSDRQGPDTQYF.

J is TRBJ1-2 and V is TRBV6-4; TRBD1 aligns across 11 bases. CDR1 MRHNA and CDR2 SNTAGT come from the germline V gene. This CDR3 spans 17 amino acids. With 0 bases clipped from V and 4 bases from J, the junction kept 7 bases outside the gene matches. In DNA form, the CDR3 reads TGTGCCAGCAGTGACTCGACCGGGACAGGGGGGTTCTATGGCTACACCTTC. It specifies CASSDSTGTGGFYGYTF.

The rearrangement links TRBV5-6 to TRBJ2-3; TRBD1 matches 10 bases. The V segment lost 0 bases and the J segment 4 bases; nucleotides outside the gene matches: 5. In germline, CDR1 is SGHDT, CDR2 YYEEEE. CDR3 size: 16 residues. The CDR3 sequence is CASSLAPGQGPDTQYF. In nucleotides, the CDR3 is TGTGCCAGCAGCTTGGCACCGGGACAGGGGCCAGATACGCAGTATTTT.

The rearrangement uses TRBV28 and TRBJ1-5, with 7 bases matching TRBD1. Germline CDR1 and CDR2: MDHEN and SYDVKM. V shed 4 bases, J shed 5 bases, and the junction held 14 bases outside the gene matches. This CDR3 is built from 17 residues. CDR3 loop: CASSSWEGGPPYQPQHF. The CDR3 nucleotides read TGTGCCAGCAGTTCCTGGGAAGGGGGCCCCCCGTATCAGCCCCAGCATTTT.

The J gene is TRBJ2-1, the V gene TRBV5-6, with D unclear. The germline V gene encodes CDR1 SGHDT and CDR2 YYEEEE. This CDR3 region has 15 residues. Between the trimmed V and J ends, which lost 7 bases and 2 bases, there was a span of 16 bases. CDR3 residues: CASLRSATTYNEQFF. The CDR3 DNA reads TGTGCCAGCCTCAGGTCCGCCACAACCTACAATGAGCAGTTCTTC.

V and J are TRBV4-3 and TRBJ1-1; weak D call: TRBD1 (5 bases). Germline assignment: CDR1 LGHNA and CDR2 YSLEER. V lost 2 bases to trimming and J lost 1 base, with 11 bases between them. This CDR3 is 15 amino acids long. In nucleotides, the CDR3 is TGCGCCAGCAGCCAACTACAGGACAAGAACACTGAAGCTTTCTTT. As protein: CASSQLQDKNTEAFF.

J is TRBJ2-1 and V is TRBV30; TRBD2 aligns across 15 bases. V lost 3 bases to trimming and J lost 0 bases; unmatched junction nucleotides: 12. This CDR3 comprises 20 residues. Germline V gene lookup returns CDR1 GTSNPN and CDR2 SVGIG (reference sequence). CDR3 protein: CAWSPTGTSGRRSSYNEQFF. The CDR3 bases are TGTGCCTGGAGCCCGACCGGGACTAGCGGGAGGAGGAGCTCCTACAATGAGCAGTTCTTC.

The chain combines TRBV7-9 with TRBJ2-1, with D unresolved. Germline V gene sequence: CDR1 SEHNR, CDR2 FQNEAQ (reference sequence). This CDR3 has 16 amino acids. Between the trimmed V and J ends, which lost 3 bases and 0 bases, there was a span of 12 bases. CDR3 protein: CASSFRVQASYNEQFF. The CDR3 bases are TGTGCCAGCAGCTTCCGGGTACAAGCCTCCTACAATGAGCAGTTCTTC.

V and J are TRBV19 and TRBJ1-4; 7 nucleotides match TRBD1. The CDR3 totals 15 residues. Germline loops: CDR1 LNHDA, CDR2 SQIVND (reference sequence). The junction had 6 bases not matched to a gene; V was cut back by 6 bases and J by 2 bases. Here the CDR3 DNA reads TGTGCCAGTAGAGACAGGGAGGACACTAATGAAAAACTGTTTTTT. Protein: CASRDREDTNEKLFF.

This chain connects TRBV2 to TRBJ1-2; 10 positions agree with TRBD1. Germline CDR1 reads SNHLY; CDR2 reads FYNNEI. This CDR3 region has 14 residues. V lost 5 bases and J lost 6; bases outside the gene matches: 6. CDR3 in DNA: TGTGCCAGCAGTTCAGGACAGGGGGTCAATGGCTACACCTTC. As protein: CASSSGQGVNGYTF.

V is TRBV4-1 and J is TRBJ1-6, with 9 bases identical to TRBD1. Per germline, CDR1 MGHRA and CDR2 YSYEKL. The trim removed 4 bases at V and 11 bases at J, leaving 9 bases unmatched. This CDR3 has 15 amino acids. The CDR3 region is CASSRNRDRVTPLHF. The CDR3, as DNA: TGCGCCAGCAGCCGAAATCGGGACAGGGTGACACCCCTCCACTTT.

J is TRBJ2-2 and V is TRBV6-1; TRBD1 aligns across 9 bases. The CDR3 consists of 13 residues. Trimming removed 6 bases from V and 6 bases from J; junction bases left unmatched: 2. Looked up from germline, CDR1 is MNHNS and CDR2 is SASEGT. As DNA, the CDR3 is TGTGCCAGCAGAAGACAGGGGGCCGGGGAGCTGTTTTTT. This sequence encodes CASRRQGAGELFF.

The chain couples TRBV5-6 to TRBJ2-7, with TRBD2 identical over 9 bases. Germline V gene lookup returns CDR1 SGHDT and CDR2 YYEEEE. The CDR3 length is 16 residues. V lost 6 bases and J lost 2; bases outside the gene matches: 12. CDR3 in DNA: TGTGCCAGCAAAAACTCTAGCGGGACTACCGCCTACGAGCAGTACTTC. Translation gives CASKNSSGTTAYEQYF.

The rearrangement links TRBV29-1 to TRBJ2-7; 9 positions match TRBD1. The CDR3 runs to 14 residues. Germline V gives CDR1 SQVTM, CDR2 ANQGSEA. The ends lost 4 bases at V and 1 base at J; junction bases unmatched: 5. The CDR3, as DNA: TGCAGCGTTGCCTACAGGGGGCTGTCCTACGAGCAGTACTTC. It specifies CSVAYRGLSYEQYF.

The sample holds one count of this clone. The rearrangement uses TRBV2 and TRBJ2-7, with 7 bases fitting TRBD2. Germline CDR1 and CDR2: SNHLY and FYNNEI. This CDR3 comprises 12 residues. J was trimmed by 3 bases and V by 8 bases; bases with no gene match: 4. Written as DNA, the CDR3 is TGTGCCAGCCGGACTAGTCACTACGAGCAGTACTTC. As protein: CASRTSHYEQYF.

The chain joins TRBV19 to TRBJ1-5; D remains ambiguous. CDR3 length: 16 residues. V shed 9 bases and J shed 0 bases, with 18 bases lying between them. The germline gives CDR1 LNHDA, CDR2 SQIVND (reference sequence). The CDR3 here is CASEPSSRYSNQPQHF. In DNA form, the CDR3 reads TGTGCCAGCGAACCCTCCTCTAGATATAGCAATCAGCCCCAGCATTTT.

The genes are TRBV28 and TRBJ2-7; no clear D. The CDR3 has 15 residues. Trimming cost V 2 bases and J 2 bases, with 13 bases left between them. CDR1 is MDHEN, CDR2 SYDVKM, per germline. CDR3 coding DNA: TGTGCCAGCAGTTTACGAGGCAGCTCGACCTACGAGCAGTACTTC. Translation gives CASSLRGSSTYEQYF.

Note on this clone: This CDR3 is also generated by other DNA sequences in the sample. V usage is TRBV5-1 and J usage is TRBJ2-7, with a possible D match to TRBD1 (6 bases). Germline V CDR1 and CDR2: SGHRS, YFSETQ. CDR3 length equals 13 residues. V dropped 2 bases and J dropped 3 bases, with 9 bases sitting between them. The CDR3 reads CASSLGQSYEQYF. CDR3 in DNA: TGCGCCAGCAGCTTAGGACAGAGCTACGAGCAGTACTTC.

V usage is TRBV6-1 and J usage is TRBJ1-4; 10 positions agree with TRBD1. The CDR3 loop spans 17 amino acids. Germline CDR1 reads MNHNS; CDR2 reads SASEGT. The trim removed 2 bases at V and 7 bases at J, leaving 10 bases unmatched. DNA of the CDR3: TGTGCCAGCAGTGAAATTGGGACAGGGGCCCGGCGTGAAAAACTGTTTTTT. Its translation is CASSEIGTGARREKLFF.

This clone was counted a single time. This chain links TRBV29-1 with TRBJ1-5; TRBD1 matches 7 bases. CDR1 SQVTM and CDR2 ANQGSEA come from the germline V gene. The CDR3 is 13 amino acids. Losses at the gene ends were 7 bases for V and 7 bases for J; bases not matched to a gene: 10. The CDR3 here is CSGGDSQTQPQHF. DNA of the CDR3: TGCAGCGGCGGGGACAGCCAAACGCAGCCCCAGCATTTT.

The chain employs TRBV4-1 and TRBJ2-1, with TRBD2 identical over 8 bases. The CDR3 is 18 residues long. The J segment lost 6 bases and the V segment lost 2 bases, leaving 15 bases of the junction unmatched. From germline, CDR1 is MGHRA and CDR2 YSYEKL. CDR3 DNA sequence: TGCGCCAGCAGCCAAAGAGGACGTCGGGAGGGCCGAGGCAATGAGCAGTTCTTC. Translating it yields CASSQRGRREGRGNEQFF.

In its sample, this clone was seen a few times. This chain connects TRBV23-1 to TRBJ1-1, with 7 nucleotides matching TRBD1. TRBV23-1 is filed as an ORF, its function uncertain. CDR3 length: 15 residues. Trimming cost V 6 bases and J 4 bases; bases outside gene matches: 11. The chain's CDR3 is CASSKPRQGGTEAFF. The CDR3, as DNA: TGCGCCAGCAGCAAACCCCGACAGGGAGGCACTGAAGCTTTCTTT.

The V gene is TRBV13, the J gene TRBJ1-1; D not certain. The ends were cut back, 1 base at V and 1 base at J, with 4 bases in the middle. CDR3 length equals 13 residues. Per the germline V gene, CDR1 is PRHDT and CDR2 is FYEKMQ (reference sequence). The CDR3 nucleotides are TGTGCCAGCAGCTTAGCAGGGAACACTGAAGCTTTCTTT. Translated, it gives CASSLAGNTEAFF.

This chain links TRBV28 with TRBJ2-5, with no clear D. V was shortened by 1 base and J by 1 base, with 13 bases between the two germline ends. The CDR3 is 16 residues long. Germline CDR1 is MDHEN and CDR2 is SYDVKM. The DNA for the CDR3 is TGTGCCAGCAGTTTATATTGGCGGTTAGTCCAAGAGACCCAGTACTTC. Amino acid sequence: CASSLYWRLVQETQYF. Full variable domain (rest looked up from reference TRBV28 and TRBJ2-5): DVKVTQSSRYLVKRTGEKVFLECVQDMDHENMFWYRQDPGLGLRLIYFSYDVKMKEKGDIPEGYSVSREKKERFSLILESASTNQTSMYLCASSLYWRLVQETQYFGPGTRLLVL.

The V and J genes are TRBV30 and TRBJ2-7; 7 positions agree with TRBD1. The CDR3 contains 17 residues. Germline CDR1 GTSNPN, CDR2 SVGIG (reference sequence). The junction had 15 bases not matched to a gene; V was cut back by 1 base and J by 3 bases. The CDR3 is CAWSGGSGQQRNYEQYF. The CDR3, as DNA: TGTGCCTGGAGTGGGGGGTCGGGACAGCAAAGAAACTACGAGCAGTACTTC.

The V call is TRBV5-6, the J call TRBJ1-2; perhaps TRBD1 as D (5 bases). CDR3 length equals 15 residues. Germline V lookup: CDR1 SGHDT, CDR2 YYEEEE. V lost 2 bases to trimming and J lost 3 bases, with 14 bases between them. Written as DNA, the CDR3 is TGTGCCAGCAGCTTAGTATTCAGGGTGGACTATGGCTACACCTTC. Protein product: CASSLVFRVDYGYTF.